This T cell receptor (beta chain) comes out of a study of blood T cell repertoires in COVID-19. As for the study in general: Specimens from acute and convalescent COVID-19 originated in the United States, Italy and Spain. T cells, B-cell-depleted T cells, or PBMCs supplied cDNA or gDNA.

J was trimmed by 5 bases and V by 1 base; bases with no gene match: 2. This CDR3 comprises 14 residues. CDR1 is SGHNT, CDR2 YENEEA, per germline. Authors' analysis steps: Reference gene primer amplification yielded estimated nucleated cell counts. TCRdb's copy holds only in-frame clones and misses some; the assay was immunoSEQ multiplex PCR. V, J and clone size are taken as reported in that table, and D and trimming were inferred from the DNA itself. The repertoire consists of around 200,000 clones, with nearly 90% occurring once and the leading ten covering 12%. This chain links TRBV11-3 with TRBJ2-1, with TRBD2 matching 7 bases. The sample was peripheral blood. The TCR originated in a woman between 18 and 29 years old who had recovered from COVID-19. CDR3 in amino acids: CASSLGGSHNEQFF. The CDR3 DNA is TGTGCCAGCAGCTTAGGCGGGAGCCACAATGAGCAGTTCTTC.